Below are 20 T cell receptor beta chains sequenced from a single sample in a study of T cell responses to AZD1222 COVID-19 vaccine. Repertoires were generated with immunoSEQ multiplex PCR, while TCRdb's copy carries only in-frame clones and drops some. The profile shows about 150,000 clones, 91% of them singletons. Material: peripheral blood, obtained on day 0 of AZD1222 vaccination. These receptor sequences come from an adult in good health.

V is TRBV7-9 and J is TRBJ2-2; D gene ambiguous. CDR1 and CDR2 (germline): SEHNR, FQNEAQ (reference sequence). The CDR3 runs 12 residues. V dropped 11 bases and J dropped 7 bases, with 14 bases sitting between them. The CDR3 DNA sequence: TGTGCCGCCACCGATCGAGACGGGGAGCTGTTTTTT. This codes for CAATDRDGELFF.

V and J are TRBV4-1 and TRBJ2-7; 8 positions match TRBD1. Germline-derived CDR1 and CDR2 are MGHRA and YSYEKL. V was pared by 5 bases and J by 3 bases, with 9 bases of the junction left unmatched. The CDR3 consists of 15 residues. The CDR3 loop is CASSAGDRSDYEQYF. For the CDR3, the DNA is TGCGCCAGCAGCGCCGGGGACAGGTCCGACTACGAGCAGTACTTC.

The chain employs TRBV2 and TRBJ1-2; D is possibly TRBD1 (5 bases). Germline V gene lookup returns CDR1 SNHLY and CDR2 FYNNEI. V was shortened by 5 bases and J by 8 bases, with 15 bases between the two germline ends. This CDR3 is built from 13 residues. Here the CDR3 DNA reads TGTGCCAGCAGTTCCAACCCAGGGAAAGGCTACACCTTC. This codes for CASSSNPGKGYTF.

J is TRBJ2-3 and V is TRBV6-2 or TRBV6-3, with 8 positions matching TRBD2. Germline V gene data show CDR1 as MNHEY and CDR2 as SVGEGT. The CDR3 is made up of 16 amino acids. V trimming: 2 bases; J trimming: 1 base; junction bases outside the gene matches: 5. The chain's CDR3 is CASSYATSARTDTQYF. The DNA of the CDR3 is TGTGCCAGCAGTTACGCGACTAGCGCCCGCACAGATACGCAGTATTTT.

The V gene is TRBV5-4, the J gene TRBJ1-1; D not certain. CDR3 length equals 15 residues. Germline-derived CDR1 and CDR2 are SGHNT and YYREEE (reference sequence). V lost 0 bases to trimming and J lost 1 base, with 10 bases between them. In DNA, the CDR3 is TGTGCCAGCAGCTTGGCGCAGCTAAGGAACACTGAAGCTTTCTTT. Amino acids: CASSLAQLRNTEAFF.

V gene TRBV5-4 combines with J gene TRBJ2-5; D remains unclear. CDR3 size: 14 residues. From germline, CDR1 is SGHNT and CDR2 YYREEE (reference sequence). Trimming shortened V by 2 bases and J by 1 base, and 9 bases separated the two germline ends. DNA for the CDR3: TGTGCCAGCAGCTTTGATAGGATCCAAGAGACCCAGTACTTC. This translates into CASSFDRIQETQYF.

The table lists this clone with a count of one. This sequence joins TRBV6-6 and TRBJ1-5; weak D call: TRBD1 (5 bases). V was cut by 2 bases and J by 4 bases, with 12 bases left in between. Germline assignment: CDR1 MNHNY and CDR2 SVGAGI (reference sequence). CDR3 length: 15 amino acids. CDR3 residues: CASSYGSRANQPQHF. The CDR3 DNA follows: TGTGCCAGCAGTTACGGTTCCAGGGCGAATCAGCCCCAGCATTTT.

The gene calls are TRBV5-1 and TRBJ1-1, with D unclear. Germline loops: CDR1 SGHRS, CDR2 YFSETQ. This CDR3 contains 13 residues. V lost 4 bases and J 1 base, leaving 8 bases between the germline ends. CDR3 sequence reads: CASSPPGNTEAFF. DNA for the CDR3: TGCGCCAGCAGCCCACCCGGGAACACTGAAGCTTTCTTT.

This chain uses TRBV7-3 with TRBJ2-3; 7 positions match TRBD1. V lost 5 bases to trimming and J lost 2 bases; unmatched junction nucleotides: 4. The germline gives CDR1 SGHTA, CDR2 FQGTGA. This CDR3 comprises 14 residues. CDR3 sequence: CASSPGQSTDTQYF. The CDR3 nucleotides are TGTGCCAGCAGCCCGGGACAGTCCACAGATACGCAGTATTTT.

The rearrangement links TRBV5-1 to TRBJ1-4, with D perhaps matching TRBD1 (6 bases). Trimming pared 4 bases from V and 7 bases from J, leaving 17 bases between. This CDR3 has 15 residues. Germline V gives CDR1 SGHRS, CDR2 YFSETQ. The CDR3 DNA is TGCGCCAGCAGCCCCTCGGGGGCGAGAGTTGAAAAACTGTTTTTT. Its protein product is CASSPSGARVEKLFF.

V is TRBV6-5 and J is TRBJ1-6; D might be TRBD1 (6 bases). Trimming took off 11 bases at V and 8 bases at J, with 16 bases between the two ends. The CDR3 consists of 13 residues. In germline, CDR1 is MNHEY, CDR2 SVGAGI. The CDR3 DNA follows: TGTGCCTCTTACAGGGCTCGGGATTCACCCCTCCACTTT. Residues: CASYRARDSPLHF.

This chain joins TRBV7-2 and TRBJ2-5; D ambiguous. The ends were cut back, 1 base at V and 5 bases at J, with 11 bases in the middle. Germline V gene data show CDR1 as SGHTA and CDR2 as FQGNSA. This CDR3 is built from 14 residues. CDR3 in DNA: TGTGCCAGCAGCTTAGTTCTACCGACGGAGACCCAGTACTTC. It translates to CASSLVLPTETQYF. The full variable domain, completed using reference TRBV7-2 and TRBJ2-5, is GAGVSQSPSNKVTEKGKDVELRCDPISGHTALYWYRQSLGQGLEFLIYFQGNSAPDKSGLPSDRFSAERTGGSVSTLTIQRTQQEDSAVYLCASSLVLPTETQYFGPGTRLLVL.

A note on this clone: Relative to the germline gene, one junction end is altered; a read error may explain this. The chain combines TRBV6-4 with TRBJ2-7; D perhaps matches TRBD2 (6 bases). Germline CDR1 and CDR2: MRHNA and SNTAGT. This CDR3 contains 12 residues. CDR3 sequence (DNA): TGTGCCAGCAGTGGGGACTCCCACGAGCAGTACTTC. This translates into CASSGDSHEQYF.

J is TRBJ2-6 and V is TRBV27; 10 bases are a match to TRBD1. The V gene's germline CDR1 is MNHEY and CDR2 SMNVEV (reference sequence). The CDR3 extends over 17 amino acids. J was trimmed by 0 bases and V by 5 bases; bases with no gene match: 4. CDR3 nucleotide sequence: TGTGCCAGCAGTGATCGGACAGGGGGCTCTGGGGCCAACGTCCTGACTTTC. Protein sequence: CASSDRTGGSGANVLTF.

V usage is TRBV9 and J usage is TRBJ2-1, with 11 bases lining up with TRBD2. CDR3 size: 16 residues. CDR1 and CDR2 from the germline V gene are SGDLS and YYNGEE. V lost 3 bases and J lost 3; bases outside the gene matches: 5. The CDR3 DNA sequence: TGTGCCAGCAGCGGAAAAGGGACTAGCGGCTACAATGAGCAGTTCTTC. Residues: CASSGKGTSGYNEQFF.

This chain uses TRBV10-3 with TRBJ2-1; the match to TRBD2 covers 8 bases. The V gene's germline CDR1 is ENHRY and CDR2 SYGVKD. This CDR3 region has 14 residues. With V trimmed by 8 bases and J by 6 bases, 9 bases remained unmatched. The CDR3 region is CAIRPSGGGNEQFF. The CDR3 bases are TGTGCCATCCGACCAAGCGGGGGAGGCAATGAGCAGTTCTTC.

The chain carries TRBV5-6 and TRBJ1-1; no firm D call. In germline, CDR1 is SGHDT, CDR2 YYEEEE. The CDR3 is 13 residues long. V was shortened by 4 bases and J by 3 bases, with 10 bases between the two germline ends. For the CDR3, the DNA is TGTGCCAGCAGCCCCGGACGCTACACTGAAGCTTTCTTT. Residues: CASSPGRYTEAFF. Based on the CDR3 plus reference TRBV5-6 and TRBJ1-1, the full variable domain is DAGVTQSPTHLIKTRGQQVTLRCSPKSGHDTVSWYQQALGQGPQFIFQYYEEEERQRGNFPDRFSGHQFPNYSSELNVNALLLGDSALYLCASSPGRYTEAFFGQGTRLTVV.

V is TRBV30 and J is TRBJ2-5; 11 bases are shared with TRBD2. The CDR3 loop spans 15 amino acids. V was pared by 8 bases and J by 4 bases, with 12 bases of the junction left unmatched. The V gene's germline CDR1 is GTSNPN and CDR2 SVGIG (reference sequence). The CDR3 is CAGSSSGGRGETQYF. CDR3 DNA: TGTGCCGGGTCATCTAGCGGGGGGCGGGGAGAGACCCAGTACTTC.

The chain joins TRBV5-1 to TRBJ2-2, with D tentatively TRBD2 (6 bases). The CDR3 sequence is 15 residues long. V gave up 0 bases and J gave up 5 bases, with 11 bases separating them. Germline V CDR1 and CDR2: SGHRS, YFSETQ. CDR3 coding DNA: TGCGCCAGCAGCTTGGATCGGGGGTCAACCGGGGAGCTGTTTTTT. It specifies CASSLDRGSTGELFF.

The chain recombines TRBV7-3 with TRBJ2-7, with a possible D match to TRBD2 (6 bases). This CDR3 is 14 amino acids long. V was pared by 5 bases and J by 5 bases, with 16 bases between. Germline assignment: CDR1 SGHTA and CDR2 FQGTGA. Here the CDR3 DNA reads TGTGCCAGCAGCCCGACCGCGGGGTTGCACGAGCAGTACTTC. The encoded protein is CASSPTAGLHEQYF. Using reference TRBV7-3 and TRBJ2-7 for the parts outside the CDR3, the full variable domain is GAGVSQTPSNKVTEKGKYVELRCDPISGHTALYWYRQSLGQGPEFLIYFQGTGAADDSGLPNDRFFAVRPEGSVSTLKIQRTERGDSAVYLCASSPTAGLHEQYFGPGTRLTVT.